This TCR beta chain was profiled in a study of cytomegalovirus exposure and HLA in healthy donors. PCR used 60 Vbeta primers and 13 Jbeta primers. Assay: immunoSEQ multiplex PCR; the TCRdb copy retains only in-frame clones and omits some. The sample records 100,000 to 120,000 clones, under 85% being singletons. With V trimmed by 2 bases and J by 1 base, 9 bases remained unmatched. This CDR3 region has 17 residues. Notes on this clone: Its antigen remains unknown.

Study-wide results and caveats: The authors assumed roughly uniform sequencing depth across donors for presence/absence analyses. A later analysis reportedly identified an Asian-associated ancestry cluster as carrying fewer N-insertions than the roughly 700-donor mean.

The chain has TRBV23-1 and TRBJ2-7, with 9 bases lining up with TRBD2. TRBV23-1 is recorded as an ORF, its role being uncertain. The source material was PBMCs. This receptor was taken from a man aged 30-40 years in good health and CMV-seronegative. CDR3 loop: CASSQRSPLAGSYEQYF. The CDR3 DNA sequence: TGCGCCAGCAGTCAACGTTCCCCCCTAGCGGGGTCCTACGAGCAGTACTTC.